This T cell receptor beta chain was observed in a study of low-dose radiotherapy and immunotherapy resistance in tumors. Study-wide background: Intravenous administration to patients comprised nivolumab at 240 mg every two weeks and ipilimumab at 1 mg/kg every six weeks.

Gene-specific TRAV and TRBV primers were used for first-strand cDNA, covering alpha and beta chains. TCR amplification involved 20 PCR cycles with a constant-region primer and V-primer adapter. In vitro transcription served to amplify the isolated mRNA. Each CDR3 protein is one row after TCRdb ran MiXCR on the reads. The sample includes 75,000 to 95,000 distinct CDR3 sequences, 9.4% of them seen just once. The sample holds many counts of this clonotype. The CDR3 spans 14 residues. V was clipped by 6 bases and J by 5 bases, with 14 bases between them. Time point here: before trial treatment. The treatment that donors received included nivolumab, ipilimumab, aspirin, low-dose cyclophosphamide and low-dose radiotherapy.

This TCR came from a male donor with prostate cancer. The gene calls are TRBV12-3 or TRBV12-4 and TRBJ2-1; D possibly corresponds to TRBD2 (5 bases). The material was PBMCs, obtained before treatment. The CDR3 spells CASSPDRRHNEQFF. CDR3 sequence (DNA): TGTGCCAGCAGCCCAGACCGGAGGCACAATGAGCAGTTCTTC.